These 27 T cell receptor beta chains came from one sample sequenced in a study of CD8 T cells in Susac syndrome. The authors reverse transcribed roughly 0.5 to 1 ug RNA with random hexamers. A single record per CDR3 protein comes from TCRdb applying MiXCR to the immunoSEQ multiplex PCR reads. The table includes around 170,000 distinct CDR3 sequences, under 95% detected once. Sequencing input: CD4+ T cells from PBMCs. These TCRs come from a human donor with Susac syndrome.

V and J are TRBV5-1 and TRBJ1-1, with TRBD1 as a possible D gene (6 bases). Trimming took 3 bases from V and 4 from J, leaving 13 bases between them. The germline CDR1 and CDR2 sequences are SGHRS and YFSETQ. CDR3 size: 14 residues. CDR3 bases: TGCGCCAGCAGCTCTGAACAGGGTCTCACTGAAGCTTTCTTT. As protein: CASSSEQGLTEAFF.

V is TRBV2 and J is TRBJ2-5; unclear D gene. V was pared by 3 bases and J by 3 bases, with 5 bases between. Per the germline V gene, CDR1 is SNHLY and CDR2 is FYNNEI. The CDR3 runs to 12 residues. The CDR3: CASSEVEETQYF. DNA for the CDR3: TGTGCCAGCAGTGAGGTTGAAGAGACCCAGTACTTC.

A few counts support this clonotype. This sequence joins TRBV11-2 and TRBJ1-1, with D perhaps matching TRBD1 (5 bases). The CDR3 sequence is 13 residues long. CDR1 and CDR2 from the germline V gene are SGHAT and FQNNGV. Trimming pared 3 bases from V and 1 base from J, leaving 6 bases between. The CDR3 bases are TGTGCCAGCAGCTTGGGGCAGAACACTGAAGCTTTCTTT. Residues: CASSLGQNTEAFF.

The J gene is TRBJ2-1, the V gene TRBV29-1, with 9 bases identical to TRBD2. V gave up 3 bases and J gave up 5 bases; unmatched junction bases: 8. The CDR3 sequence is 15 residues long. The germline CDR1 and CDR2 sequences are SQVTM and ANQGSEA. The CDR3, as DNA: TGCAGCGTTGACCGGCTAGCGGGGAAGGACAATGAGCAGTTCTTC. It is translated as CSVDRLAGKDNEQFF.

This rearrangement joins TRBV7-9 to TRBJ2-7; D perhaps matches TRBD1 (6 bases). Germline CDR1 is SEHNR and CDR2 is FQNEAQ (reference sequence). Trimming removed 5 bases at V and 7 bases at J, with 9 bases between. The CDR3 totals 11 residues. The CDR3 protein is CASSRGQEQYF. For the CDR3, the DNA is TGTGCCAGCAGCCGTGGACAGGAGCAGTACTTC.

This clonotype has more than one count but fewer than ten. The chain recombines TRBV9 with TRBJ1-2; TRBD1 is a possible D gene (6 bases). This CDR3 has 13 residues. V lost 3 bases, J lost 6 bases, and 12 bases lay in between. Germline CDR1 and CDR2: SGDLS and YYNGEE. The CDR3 here is CASSEGTLDGYTF. The CDR3 DNA reads as TGTGCCAGCAGCGAAGGGACATTGGATGGCTACACCTTC.

The CDR3 sequence is CSARVWGNQETQYF. CDR3 DNA: TGCAGTGCTAGAGTCTGGGGGAATCAAGAGACCCAGTACTTC. This chain links TRBV20-1 with TRBJ2-5; tentatively, D is TRBD1 or TRBD2 (5 bases each). The CDR3 runs to 14 residues. Trimming took 1 base from V and 2 from J, leaving 11 bases between them. The germline V gene has CDR1 DFQATT and CDR2 SNEGSKA (reference sequence).

The genes are TRBV7-8 and TRBJ2-5; D not certain. The V and J ends lost 5 bases and 2 bases respectively, with 12 bases between them. This CDR3 is 14 amino acids long. Germline-derived CDR1 and CDR2 are SGHVS and FQNEAQ. CDR3 in DNA: TGTGCCAGCAGCCCACGGGTGCTACAAGAGACCCAGTACTTC. This gives the protein CASSPRVLQETQYF.

J is TRBJ2-1 and V is TRBV3-1; D possibly uses TRBD1 or TRBD2 (5 bases each). Germline loops: CDR1 LGHDT, CDR2 YNNKEL (reference sequence). The CDR3 has 14 residues. Trimming took 4 bases from V and 1 from J, leaving 8 bases between them. CDR3 in DNA: TGTGCCAGCAGCCTGGGGGATTCCTACAATGAGCAGTTCTTC. Residues: CASSLGDSYNEQFF.

The chain couples TRBV12-3 or TRBV12-4 to TRBJ2-3; no clear D gene. With 2 bases removed from V and 1 base from J, the gap between germline ends came to 10 bases. The CDR3 runs 15 residues. Written as DNA, the CDR3 is TGTGCCAGCAGTTTATCTAAGAGTGGCACAGATACGCAGTATTTT. Its protein is CASSLSKSGTDTQYF.

The chain recombines TRBV6-1 with TRBJ1-1; D unresolved. CDR1 and CDR2 (germline): MNHNS, SASEGT. Trimming left V 6 bases short and J 2 bases short, with 7 bases between. The CDR3 runs 12 residues. In DNA form, the CDR3 reads TGTGCCAGCAGAGTTCGAAACACTGAAGCTTTCTTT. It yields the protein CASRVRNTEAFF.

The chain combines TRBV29-1 with TRBJ1-2, with 10 nucleotides matching TRBD1. After removal of 6 bases from V and 4 bases from J, the junction contained 2 bases not matched to a gene. The CDR3 length is 12 residues. Germline-derived CDR1 and CDR2 are SQVTM and ANQGSEA. The CDR3 reads CSVGQGIYGYTF. Here the CDR3 DNA reads TGCAGCGTGGGACAGGGGATCTATGGCTACACCTTC. Based on the CDR3 plus reference TRBV29-1 and TRBJ1-2, the full variable domain is SAVISQKPSRDICQRGTSLTIQCQVDSQVTMMFWYRQQPGQSLTLIATANQGSEATYESGFVIDKFPISRPNLTFSTLTVSNMSPEDSSIYLCSVGQGIYGYTFGSGTRLTVV.

The genes are TRBV10-1 and TRBJ2-5; D is unresolved. Germline V gene data show CDR1 as WNHNN and CDR2 as SYGVQD (reference sequence). V was shortened by 8 bases and J by 1 base, with 11 bases between the two germline ends. The CDR3 spans 13 residues. The CDR3 loop reads CASSMTVQETQYF. The CDR3 DNA follows: TGCGCCAGCTCGATGACGGTCCAAGAGACCCAGTACTTC.

The chain has TRBV9 and TRBJ1-6; D is perhaps TRBD1 (5 bases). CDR1 is SGDLS, CDR2 YYNGEE, per germline. The V end lost 2 bases, the J end lost 0 bases, and 9 bases lay between the germline ends. The length of the CDR3 is 16 residues. The CDR3 region is CASSVGGSSYNSPLHF. CDR3 DNA sequence: TGTGCCAGCAGCGTGGGGGGGAGCTCCTATAATTCACCCCTCCACTTT.

The V and J genes are TRBV10-2 and TRBJ2-2; D perhaps matches TRBD2 (7 bases). Trimming shortened V by 5 bases and J by 0 bases, and 10 bases separated the two germline ends. There are 15 residues in the CDR3. CDR1 and CDR2 (germline): WSHSY, SAAADI. The CDR3 sequence is CASSPGGPNTGELFF. CDR3 nucleotides: TGCGCCAGCAGTCCCGGGGGGCCGAACACCGGGGAGCTGTTTTTT.

The chain employs TRBV2 and TRBJ1-2, with D unclear. CDR1 SNHLY and CDR2 FYNNEI come from the germline V gene. The CDR3 has 11 amino acids. V dropped 6 bases and J dropped 4 bases, with 6 bases sitting between them. CDR3 in DNA: TGTGCCAGCAGGGAACGCTATGGCTACACCTTC. Its protein product is CASRERYGYTF.

The gene calls are TRBV2 and TRBJ1-5, with D hard to call. Trimming removed 6 bases from V and 1 base from J, with 16 bases in between. This CDR3 contains 16 residues. Germline V lookup: CDR1 SNHLY, CDR2 FYNNEI. The CDR3 DNA reads as TGTGCCAGCAGGGCCTCAGTTGGATTGAGCAATCAGCCCCAGCATTTT. It translates to CASRASVGLSNQPQHF.

The V and J genes are TRBV4-1 and TRBJ2-5; D call uncertain. The CDR3 sequence is 15 residues long. CDR1 and CDR2 (germline): MGHRA, YSYEKL. V was trimmed by 1 base and J by 1 base, leaving 10 bases between them. CDR3 bases: TGCGCCAGCAGCCAAGCGGATGTTTCCCAAGAGACCCAGTACTTC. Protein product: CASSQADVSQETQYF.

This rearrangement joins TRBV14 to TRBJ2-1, with D unclear. Germline CDR1 SGHDN, CDR2 FVKESK. The CDR3 sequence is 15 residues long. Trimming left V 1 base short and J 0 bases short, with 7 bases between. DNA of the CDR3: TGTGCCAGCAGCCAAGCGCAGGCCTCCTACAATGAGCAGTTCTTC. This translates into CASSQAQASYNEQFF.

The CDR3 coding sequence is TGTGCCAGCAGCCAAATCACCGAAGGAGGCTACACCTTC. Translation: CASSQITEGGYTF. V and J are TRBV14 and TRBJ1-2; D unresolved. V shed 2 bases and J shed 8 bases, with 12 bases lying between them. The germline V gene has CDR1 SGHDN and CDR2 FVKESK. The CDR3 has 13 residues. The whole variable domain, filled in from reference TRBV14 and TRBJ1-2, reads EAGVTQFPSHSVIEKGQTVTLRCDPISGHDNLYWYRRVMGKEIKFLLHFVKESKQDESGMPNNRFLAERTGGTYSTLKVQPAELEDSGVYFCASSQITEGGYTFGSGTRLTVV.

This rearrangement joins TRBV20-1 to TRBJ2-5; TRBD2 agrees at 7 bases. This CDR3 is 14 amino acids long. CDR1 is DFQATT and CDR2 is SNEGSKA in the germline V gene (reference sequence). Trimming at V came to 6 bases and at J to 7 bases, leaving 14 bases not matched to a gene. The CDR3 coding sequence is TGCAGTGCCGCTACTAGCGCGGGGGTAGGGACCCAGTACTTC. Amino acid sequence: CSAATSAGVGTQYF.

This clonotype was found once. The chain has TRBV18 and TRBJ2-3; D call uncertain. This CDR3 is 14 amino acids long. The V gene lost 5 bases and the J gene lost 1 base, with 10 bases spanning the gap. CDR1 and CDR2 from the germline V gene are KGHSH and LQKENI. The CDR3: CASSSNPGTDTQYF. The CDR3 DNA reads as TGTGCCAGCTCATCGAATCCGGGCACAGATACGCAGTATTTT. The variable domain in full, completed from reference TRBV18 and TRBJ2-3, reads NAGVMQNPRHLVRRRGQEARLRCSPMKGHSHVYWYRQLPEEGLKFMVYLQKENIIDESGMPKERFSAEFPKEGPSILRIQQVVRGDSAAYFCASSSNPGTDTQYFGPGTRLTVL.

This clonotype was observed a handful of times. The rearrangement joins TRBV30 to TRBJ1-4; D remains unclear. There are 11 residues in the CDR3. Trimming took 2 bases from V and 2 from J, leaving 0 bases between them. The germline CDR1 and CDR2 sequences are GTSNPN and SVGIG (reference sequence). The DNA of the CDR3 is TGTGCCTGGAGTACTAATGAAAAACTGTTTTTT. Amino acid sequence: CAWSTNEKLFF.

This clonotype was found a few times. The CDR3 region has the DNA TGCGCCAGCAGCTTGGACCCGGGACTAGCGGGGGAGCAGTTCTTC. Its translation: CASSLDPGLAGEQFF. The chain employs TRBV5-1 and TRBJ2-1; 13 positions agree with TRBD2. CDR1 is SGHRS, CDR2 YFSETQ, per germline. V gave up 0 bases and J gave up 10 bases; unmatched junction bases: 4. The CDR3 is made up of 15 amino acids. The full variable domain, in which reference TRBV5-1 and TRBJ2-1 provide the parts outside the CDR3, is KAGVTQTPRYLIKTRGQQVTLSCSPISGHRSVSWYQQTPGQGLQFLFEYFSETQRNKGNFPGRFSGRQFSNSRSEMNVSTLELGDSALYLCASSLDPGLAGEQFFGPGTRLTVL.

The V call is TRBV29-1, the J call TRBJ2-7, with D perhaps matching TRBD2 (6 bases). Trimming removed 7 bases from V and 6 bases from J, with 13 bases in between. The CDR3 has 11 residues. Germline V gene lookup returns CDR1 SQVTM and CDR2 ANQGSEA. In DNA, the CDR3 is TGCAGCGGGACTACCTCAGTCGAGCAGTACTTC. Its translation: CSGTTSVEQYF.

The chain carries TRBV5-6 and TRBJ2-6; 7 nucleotides line up with TRBD1. Unmatched junction bases numbered 10, after V lost 4 bases and J lost 0 bases. This CDR3 has 18 amino acids. In germline, CDR1 is SGHDT, CDR2 YYEEEE. The CDR3 reads CASSTSGTASSGANVLTF. The CDR3 region has the DNA TGTGCCAGCAGCACATCCGGGACAGCTTCCTCTGGGGCCAACGTCCTGACTTTC.

The rearrangement links TRBV29-1 to TRBJ2-7, with 7 bases aligning to TRBD1. The CDR3 runs to 13 residues. The germline CDR1 and CDR2 sequences are SQVTM and ANQGSEA. The V segment lost 4 bases and the J segment 5 bases; nucleotides outside the gene matches: 8. This chain's CDR3 is CSVGDRAKNEQYF. The CDR3 DNA reads as TGCAGCGTTGGAGACAGGGCTAAAAACGAGCAGTACTTC.